Each of the 23 T cell receptor beta chains below was sequenced from the same sample in a study of T cell changes during pregnancy in multiple sclerosis. TCRdb's copy holds only in-frame clones and misses some; the assay was immunoSEQ multiplex PCR. The sample records around 49,000 clones, nearly 95% being singletons. Sample: CD4+ T cells from peripheral blood mononuclear cells, taken after pregnancy. The receptors were gathered from a female donor in good health, enrolled as a control in a pregnancy study.

V gene TRBV12-5 combines with J gene TRBJ2-5, with TRBD1 matching 9 bases. CDR1 is LGHNT, CDR2 FRNRAP, per germline. This CDR3 has 14 amino acids. The V and J ends lost 7 bases and 5 bases, in that order; junction bases with no gene match: 8. The CDR3 bases are TGTGCTAGTGCCCGGACAGGGGATGGGGAGACCCAGTACTTC. This translates into CASARTGDGETQYF. Combining the CDR3 with reference TRBV12-5 and TRBJ2-5 gives the whole variable domain DARVTQTPRHKVTEMGQEVTMRCQPILGHNTVFWYRQTMMQGLELLAYFRNRAPLDDSGMPKDRFSAEMPDATLATLKIQPSEPRDSAVYFCASARTGDGETQYFGPGTRLLVL.

The V and J genes are TRBV6-5 and TRBJ2-1, with unresolved D. Trimming took 8 bases from V and 9 from J, leaving 14 bases between them. The length of the CDR3 is 12 residues. Germline loops: CDR1 MNHEY, CDR2 SVGAGI. The CDR3 is CASGTRGGEQFF. In DNA form, the CDR3 reads TGTGCCAGCGGTACTCGAGGCGGTGAGCAGTTCTTC.

V usage is TRBV7-9 and J usage is TRBJ2-7, with 12 bases that match TRBD1. The CDR3 totals 17 residues. The germline V gene has CDR1 SEHNR and CDR2 FQNEAQ (reference sequence). The trim removed 1 base at V and 4 bases at J, leaving 8 bases unmatched. CDR3 region: CASSLGGTGGFLYEQYF. The DNA of the CDR3 is TGTGCCAGCAGCTTAGGCGGGACAGGGGGCTTCTTGTACGAGCAGTACTTC.

Points on this clone: It is unclear where the CDR3 begins or ends on the DNA, so no DNA is shown, and the CDR3 is as TCRdb lists it. The rearrangement joins TRBV28 to TRBJ2-5; the D segment call TRBD2 is taken from the table without a DNA check. In germline, CDR1 is MDHEN, CDR2 SYDVKM. With termini counted, the CDR3 has 14 amino acids. This CDR3 reads CASSSGQGGTLEYF.

This rearrangement joins TRBV7-9 to TRBJ1-4, with D possibly matching TRBD1 (6 bases). The CDR3 is 18 residues long. Germline V gives CDR1 SEHNR, CDR2 FQNEAQ (reference sequence). The V and J ends lost 0 bases and 1 base respectively, with 15 bases between them. CDR3 loop: CASSLALLKGGTNEKLFF. The CDR3 bases are TGTGCCAGCAGCTTAGCACTACTCAAAGGGGGAACTAATGAAAAACTGTTTTTT.

This chain joins TRBV11-2 and TRBJ1-6; 7 positions match TRBD1. V gave up 5 bases and J gave up 0 bases; unmatched junction bases: 7. This CDR3 has 17 amino acids. CDR1 SGHAT and CDR2 FQNNGV come from the germline V gene. The CDR3 bases are TGTGCCAGCAGCCTAAGGACAGGCAGCTCCTATAATTCACCCCTCCACTTT. Protein: CASSLRTGSSYNSPLHF.

V and J are TRBV15 and TRBJ1-2, with a weak D call TRBD1 (5 bases). Germline CDR1 LNHNV, CDR2 YYDKDF (reference sequence). V was clipped by 1 base and J by 6 bases, with 12 bases between them. The CDR3 is 14 residues long. This CDR3 is CATSRVGGVNGYTF. CDR3 nucleotides: TGTGCCACCAGCAGAGTGGGGGGGGTGAATGGCTACACCTTC.

The V gene is TRBV2, the J gene TRBJ2-1, with D possibly matching TRBD1 (7 bases). This CDR3 has 16 amino acids. V was clipped by 6 bases and J by 0 bases, with 15 bases between them. The germline V gene encodes CDR1 SNHLY and CDR2 FYNNEI. The CDR3 region is CASSGPQGGSYNEQFF. The DNA for the CDR3 is TGTGCCAGCAGCGGTCCCCAGGGGGGCTCCTACAATGAGCAGTTCTTC.

The rearrangement links TRBV6-1 to TRBJ2-7, with a tentative D call TRBD2 (6 bases). This CDR3 spans 18 amino acids. Germline V CDR1 and CDR2: MNHNS, SASEGT. V lost 4 bases, J lost 4 bases, and 26 bases lay in between. The CDR3 reads CASSVPNSAAGGVYEQYF. The CDR3 region has the DNA TGTGCCAGCAGTGTCCCTAATTCGGCAGCCGGAGGGGTTTACGAGCAGTACTTC.

This chain links TRBV5-5 with TRBJ2-1; tentative D call: TRBD2 (6 bases). This CDR3 is built from 16 residues. Per germline, CDR1 SGHKS and CDR2 YYEKEE (reference sequence). V was pared by 0 bases and J by 6 bases, with 16 bases between. The CDR3 bases are TGTGCCAGCAGCTTGGTTACGAAACGGGGAGGCAATGAGCAGTTCTTC. Protein sequence: CASSLVTKRGGNEQFF.

The chain carries TRBV27 and TRBJ1-1, with no clear D. Germline V gives CDR1 MNHEY, CDR2 SMNVEV (reference sequence). CDR3 length: 15 amino acids. Trimming removed 1 base at V and 6 bases at J, with 15 bases between. The CDR3 reads CASSLFPGMRAEAFF. CDR3 nucleotide sequence: TGTGCCAGCAGTTTATTCCCGGGAATGAGGGCTGAAGCTTTCTTT.

This sequence joins TRBV2 and TRBJ2-3, with 9 bases lining up with TRBD2. Germline V gene sequence: CDR1 SNHLY, CDR2 FYNNEI. The V and J ends lost 4 bases and 2 bases, in that order; junction bases with no gene match: 10. This CDR3 contains 17 residues. In nucleotides, the CDR3 is TGTGCCAGCAGTGTAAAGTTAGCGGGGGTTTCCACAGATACGCAGTATTTT. Protein sequence: CASSVKLAGVSTDTQYF.

This clone was seen a few times. The chain employs TRBV19 and TRBJ2-1; TRBD2 matches at 10 bases. V gave up 3 bases and J gave up 5 bases; unmatched junction bases: 4. Germline V gene lookup returns CDR1 LNHDA and CDR2 SQIVND (reference sequence). CDR3 size: 15 residues. The CDR3 sequence: CASSIGLAGDNEQFF. Here the CDR3 DNA reads TGTGCCAGTAGTATCGGCCTAGCGGGAGACAATGAGCAGTTCTTC.

The chain recombines TRBV4-1 with TRBJ1-2; maybe TRBD1 (6 bases). CDR3 length equals 14 residues. V lost 3 bases and J lost 4, with 12 bases in between. CDR1 is MGHRA and CDR2 is YSYEKL in the germline V gene. In nucleotides, the CDR3 is TGCGCCAGCAGCCACACGACAGGCTCCTATGGCTACACCTTC. This sequence encodes CASSHTTGSYGYTF.

The chain links TRBV10-3 to TRBJ2-5, with 8 bases identical to TRBD1. Germline CDR1 is ENHRY and CDR2 is SYGVKD. The CDR3 runs to 13 residues. V lost 2 bases, J lost 6 bases, and 2 bases stayed unmatched. CDR3: CAISEGTGQTQYF. Written as DNA, the CDR3 is TGTGCCATCAGTGAGGGGACAGGCCAGACCCAGTACTTC.

The chain couples TRBV7-9 to TRBJ2-3, with 7 bases matching TRBD2. The CDR3 runs to 14 residues. Per the germline V gene, CDR1 is SEHNR and CDR2 is FQNEAQ (reference sequence). With V trimmed by 2 bases and J by 6 bases, 5 bases remained unmatched. CDR3: CASSLPGGSDTQYF. The CDR3 DNA reads as TGTGCCAGCAGCTTACCGGGAGGATCCGATACGCAGTATTTT.

The chain couples TRBV5-6 to TRBJ1-1; perhaps TRBD1 as D (5 bases). The CDR3 spans 14 residues. The germline V gene encodes CDR1 SGHDT and CDR2 YYEEEE. With 4 bases removed from V and 4 bases from J, the gap between germline ends came to 14 bases. The CDR3 sequence: CASSMAGGATEAFF. The CDR3, as DNA: TGTGCCAGCAGCATGGCCGGGGGAGCCACTGAAGCTTTCTTT.

The CDR3 spells CASSPRSSGVIGGMNEQFF. Written as DNA, the CDR3 is TGTGCCAGTAGTCCCCGTTCTAGCGGGGTTATCGGAGGTATGAATGAGCAGTTCTTC. The chain employs TRBV19 and TRBJ2-1; 9 bases line up with TRBD2. This CDR3 contains 19 residues. The V gene end was trimmed by 5 bases and the J gene end by 7 bases; junction bases not matched to a gene: 21. In germline, CDR1 is LNHDA, CDR2 SQIVND (reference sequence).

The V gene is TRBV28, the J gene TRBJ2-5; maybe TRBD1 (5 bases). This CDR3 has 14 residues. Trimming pared 2 bases from V and 4 bases from J, leaving 11 bases between. Germline values: CDR1 MDHEN, CDR2 SYDVKM. CDR3 DNA sequence: TGTGCCAGCAGTTTAATGGGGCTCGCAGAGACCCAGTACTTC. Protein product: CASSLMGLAETQYF. Combining the CDR3 with reference TRBV28 and TRBJ2-5 gives the whole variable domain DVKVTQSSRYLVKRTGEKVFLECVQDMDHENMFWYRQDPGLGLRLIYFSYDVKMKEKGDIPEGYSVSREKKERFSLILESASTNQTSMYLCASSLMGLAETQYFGPGTRLLVL.

The gene calls are TRBV19 and TRBJ1-4, with D unresolved. Germline-derived CDR1 and CDR2 are LNHDA and SQIVND (reference sequence). V was cut by 6 bases and J by 4 bases, with 3 bases left in between. The CDR3 is 11 amino acids. The CDR3 loop is CASSHNEKLFF. The CDR3 bases are TGTGCCAGTAGCCATAATGAAAAACTGTTTTTT.

The chain combines TRBV9 with TRBJ2-7; TRBD2 agrees at 13 bases. Germline-derived CDR1 and CDR2 are SGDLS and YYNGEE. The ends lost 4 bases at V and 2 bases at J; junction bases unmatched: 6. This CDR3 has 16 residues. CDR3 DNA: TGTGCCAGCAGCCCCCGACTAGCGGGGGGAGCCTACGAGCAGTACTTC. It codes for CASSPRLAGGAYEQYF.

The J gene is TRBJ2-7, the V gene TRBV6-5; 12 bases map to TRBD2. CDR3 length: 15 residues. The trim removed 6 bases at V and 2 bases at J, leaving 5 bases unmatched. In germline, CDR1 is MNHEY, CDR2 SVGAGI. The CDR3 DNA is TGTGCCAGCAGCCGGACTAGCGGGAACCCCTACGAGCAGTACTTC. This translates into CASSRTSGNPYEQYF.

V and J are TRBV7-6 and TRBJ2-3; 9 bases fit TRBD2. Germline CDR1 reads SGHVS; CDR2 reads FNYEAQ. The junction had 0 bases not matched to a gene; V was cut back by 1 base and J by 1 base. The CDR3 totals 15 residues. The CDR3 coding sequence is TGTGCCAGCAGCTTAGGGACTAGCGGCACAGATACGCAGTATTTT. Encoded protein: CASSLGTSGTDTQYF.